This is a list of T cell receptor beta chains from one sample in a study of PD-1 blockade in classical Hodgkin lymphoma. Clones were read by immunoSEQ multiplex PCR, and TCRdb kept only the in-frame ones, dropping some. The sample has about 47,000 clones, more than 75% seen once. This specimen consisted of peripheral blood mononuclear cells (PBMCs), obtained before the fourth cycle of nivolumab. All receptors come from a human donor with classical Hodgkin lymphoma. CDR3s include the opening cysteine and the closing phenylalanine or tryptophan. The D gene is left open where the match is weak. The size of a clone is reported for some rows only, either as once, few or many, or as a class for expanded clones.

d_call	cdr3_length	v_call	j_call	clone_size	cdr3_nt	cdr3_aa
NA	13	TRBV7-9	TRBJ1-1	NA	TGTGCCAGCAGCTTATTAAAGATCGTTGAAGCTTTCTTT	CASSLLKIVEAFF
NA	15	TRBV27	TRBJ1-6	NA	TGTGCCAGCAGTTTGGGGGGGATCCATAATTCACCCCTCCACTTT	CASSLGGIHNSPLHF
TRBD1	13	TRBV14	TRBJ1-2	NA	TGTGCCAGCAGCAAAGACAGGGTTTATGGCTACACCTTC	CASSKDRVYGYTF
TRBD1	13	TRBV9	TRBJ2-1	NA	TGTGCCAGCAGCGTAGGGACAGGTTATGAGCAGTTCTTC	CASSVGTGYEQFF
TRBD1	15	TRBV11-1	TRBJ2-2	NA	TGTGCCAGCAGCTTTCGACAGGGGCACGCCGGGGAGCTGTTTTTT	CASSFRQGHAGELFF
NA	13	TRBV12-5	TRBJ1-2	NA	TGTGCTAGTGGTCCCGATACCTTCTATGGCTACACCTTC	CASGPDTFYGYTF
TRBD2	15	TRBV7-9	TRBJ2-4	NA	TGTGCCAGCAGCTTAGAAGGCGGGAGCTTGAACATTCAGTACTTC	CASSLEGGSLNIQYF
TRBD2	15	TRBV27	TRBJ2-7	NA	TGTGCCAGCAGGGGGGGACTAGCGGGCTCCTACGAGCAGTACTTC	CASRGGLAGSYEQYF
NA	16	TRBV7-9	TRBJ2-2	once	TGTGCCAGCAGCCCACGGGACTTACAAAACACCGGGGAGCTGTTTTTT	CASSPRDLQNTGELFF
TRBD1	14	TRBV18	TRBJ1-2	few	TGTGCCAGCTCACTCACAGGGGGCGCAGAAGGCTACACCTTC	CASSLTGGAEGYTF
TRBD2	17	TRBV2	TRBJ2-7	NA	TGTGCCAGCAGTTCGACTAGCGGGAGGGCTAGCTCCTACGAGCAGTACTTC	CASSSTSGRASSYEQYF
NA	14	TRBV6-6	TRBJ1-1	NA	TGTGCCAGCATGACAGCGATGATGAACACTGAAGCTTTCTTT	CASMTAMMNTEAFF
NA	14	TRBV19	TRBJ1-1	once	TGTGCCAGTAGTCCCCTCCAGGGGCGCACTGAAGCTTTCTTT	CASSPLQGRTEAFF
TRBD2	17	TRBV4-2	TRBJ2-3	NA	TGTGCCAGCAGCCTCCGACTAGCGGGAGGGGATACAGATACGCAGTATTTT	CASSLRLAGGDTDTQYF
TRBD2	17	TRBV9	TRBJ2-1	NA	TGTGCCAGCAGCGTAGGGCTAGCGGGCTACTCCTACAATGAGCAGTTCTTC	CASSVGLAGYSYNEQFF
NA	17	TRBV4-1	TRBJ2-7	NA	TGCGCCAGCAGCCAAGGAGCTAGCGCTACACTGGGCTACGAGCAGTACTTC	CASSQGASATLGYEQYF
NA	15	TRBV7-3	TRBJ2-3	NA	TGTGCCAGCAGTTCGCGGGGAACCAGCACAGATACGCAGTATTTT	CASSSRGTSTDTQYF
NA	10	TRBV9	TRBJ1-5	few	TGTGCCAGTAGGAATCAGCCCCAGCATTTT	CASRNQPQHF
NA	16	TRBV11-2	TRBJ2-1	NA	TGTGCCAGCAGCCAAATGGAGGGAGGCTCCTACAATGAGCAGTTCTTC	CASSQMEGGSYNEQFF
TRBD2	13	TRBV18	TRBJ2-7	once	TGTGCCAGCTCACCAGTAGCGGGAGTCGAGCAGTACTTC	CASSPVAGVEQYF
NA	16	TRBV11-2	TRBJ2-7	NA	TGTGCCAGCAGCCAAGGGATAGCGGCATCCTCCTACGAGCAGTACTTC	CASSQGIAASSYEQYF
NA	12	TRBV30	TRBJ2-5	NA	TGTGCCTGGATAAGGGCGGGAGAGACCCAGTACTTC	CAWIRAGETQYF
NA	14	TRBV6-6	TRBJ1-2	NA	TGTGCCAGCAGTTCGACGGAAGGGGCCTTCGGCTACACCTTC	CASSSTEGAFGYTF
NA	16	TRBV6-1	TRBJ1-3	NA	TGTGCCAGCAGTGAATCGGGGGGCGCGGGTGGAAACACCATATATTTT	CASSESGGAGGNTIYF
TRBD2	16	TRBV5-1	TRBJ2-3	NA	TGCGCCAGCAGCTTGGATCTAGCGGGGGGAACAGATACGCAGTATTTT	CASSLDLAGGTDTQYF
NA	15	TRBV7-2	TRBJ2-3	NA	TGTGCCAGCAGCTTTCGAACGGGGGCCGTGGATACGCAGTATTTT	CASSFRTGAVDTQYF
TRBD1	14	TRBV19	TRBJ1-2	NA	TGTGCCAGTACTCGGACAGGGATCGGCTATGGCTACACCTTC	CASTRTGIGYGYTF
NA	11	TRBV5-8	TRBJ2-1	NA	TGTGCCAGCAGCTTTCAGGAGATGGGGTTCTTC	CASSFQEMGFF
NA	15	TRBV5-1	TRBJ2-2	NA	TGCGCCAGCAGCTTGGTTTGGTCCTCCTCCGGGGAGCTGTTTTTT	CASSLVWSSSGELFF
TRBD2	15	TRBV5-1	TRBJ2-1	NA	TGCGCCAGCAGCATCGAGACTAGCGGGAGAGGGGCGGCGTTCTTC	CASSIETSGRGAAFF
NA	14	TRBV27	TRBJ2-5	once	TGTGCCAGCAGTTTACGGGGGTTACAAGAGACCCAGTACTTC	CASSLRGLQETQYF
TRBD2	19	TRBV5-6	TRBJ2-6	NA	TGTGCCAGCAGCTTGGGTAGCGGGGGAGGCGCCTCTGGGGCCAACGTCCTGACTTTC	CASSLGSGGGASGANVLTF
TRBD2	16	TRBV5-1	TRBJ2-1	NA	TGCGCCAGCAGCTTGGGAGGTAGCGGGATTAACAATGAGCAGTTCTTC	CASSLGGSGINNEQFF
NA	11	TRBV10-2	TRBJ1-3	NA	TGCGCCAGCAGTGAGTTAAACACCATATATTTT	CASSELNTIYF
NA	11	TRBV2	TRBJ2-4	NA	TGTGCCAGCTCCCTCTCTAACATTCAGTACTTC	CASSLSNIQYF
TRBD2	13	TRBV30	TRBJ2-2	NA	TGTGCCTGGCACCCCGGGGGGACCGGGGAGCTGTTTTTT	CAWHPGGTGELFF
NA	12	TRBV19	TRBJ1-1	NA	TGTGTCGTACGGGGGACGTGGACTGAAGCTTTCTTT	CVVRGTWTEAFF
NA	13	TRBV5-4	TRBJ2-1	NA	TGTGCCAGCAGCTTGGGTTTCTACAATGAGCAGTTCTTC	CASSLGFYNEQFF
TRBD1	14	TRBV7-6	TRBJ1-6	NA	TGTGCCAGCAGCCAGACAGGGGAGAGTTCACCCCTCCACTTT	CASSQTGESSPLHF
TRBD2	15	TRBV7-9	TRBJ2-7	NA	TGTGCCAGCAGCTTTGAACTAGCGGGAACATACGAGCAGTACTTC	CASSFELAGTYEQYF
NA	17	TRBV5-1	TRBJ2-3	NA	TGCGCCAGCAGCTTTGGGGGGACCGTCGTAGGAATGGATACGCAGTATTTT	CASSFGGTVVGMDTQYF
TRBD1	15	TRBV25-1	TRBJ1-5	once	TGTGCCAGCTCACGGACAGGGGGAAGCAATCAGCCCCAGCATTTT	CASSRTGGSNQPQHF
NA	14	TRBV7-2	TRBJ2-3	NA	TGTGCCAGCAGCTTACACAGGGTCACAGATACGCAGTATTTT	CASSLHRVTDTQYF
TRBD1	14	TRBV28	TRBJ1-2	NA	TGTGCCAGCAGCGGGACAGGGAATAACTATGGCTACACCTTC	CASSGTGNNYGYTF
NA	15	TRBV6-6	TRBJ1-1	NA	TGTGCCAGCAGAACAGGGCCGAAGACAAACACTGAAGCTTTCTTT	CASRTGPKTNTEAFF
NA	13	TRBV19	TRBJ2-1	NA	TGTGCCAGTAGTCCCAGGACCCAAGGAGAGCAGTTCTTC	CASSPRTQGEQFF
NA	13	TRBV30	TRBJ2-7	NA	TGTGCCTGGAGTTTCGGGGGCTTCTACGAGCAGTACTTC	CAWSFGGFYEQYF
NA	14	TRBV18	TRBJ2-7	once	TGTGCCAGCTCACCGACGGCGAGCTCCTACGAGCAGTACTTC	CASSPTASSYEQYF
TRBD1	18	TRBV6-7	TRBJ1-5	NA	TGTGCCAGCAGGATGGACAGGGGGCTGAGGGATAGCAATCAGCCCCAGCATTTT	CASRMDRGLRDSNQPQHF
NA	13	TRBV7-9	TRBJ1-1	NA	TGTGCCAGCAGCTTGGAAGGAGACAGTGAAGCTTTCTTT	CASSLEGDSEAFF
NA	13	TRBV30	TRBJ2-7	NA	TGTGCCTGGACGTTTCAGGGGTTCTACGAGCAGTACTTC	CAWTFQGFYEQYF